The sequence of this T cell receptor beta chain was determined in a study of blood T cell repertoires in COVID-19. Study information: The United States, Italy and Spain were the sources of the acute and convalescent COVID-19 samples. Sources were T cells, B-cell-depleted T cells, or PBMCs; the material itself was cDNA or gDNA.

In the source study's methods: Amplifying reference gene primers gave estimates of nucleated cell counts. The assay was immunoSEQ multiplex PCR, and TCRdb's table has in-frame clones only and misses some. V and J calls plus clone size are reproduced from that table; the DNA served to infer D and trimming. The top ten hold approximately 4.4% of the sample, which has about 78,000 clones, about nine tenths seen once. The CDR3 contains 21 residues. Germline V lookup: CDR1 MNHEY, CDR2 SVGEGT. Trimming removed 2 bases at V and 3 bases at J, with 30 bases between. Sequenced: peripheral blood. This TCR came from a man aged 45-65 years with active or convalescent COVID-19. The chain links TRBV6-2 or TRBV6-3 to TRBJ2-3; D is perhaps TRBD2 (6 bases). CDR3 sequence: CASSYPSQSGERGRETDTQYF. CDR3 in DNA: TGTGCCAGCAGTTACCCATCCCAGTCGGGAGAGAGGGGCAGGGAAACAGATACGCAGTATTTT.